Shown below are 24 T cell receptor beta chains from a single sample sequenced in a study. The protocol was immunoSEQ multiplex PCR, while the TCRdb copy is restricted to in-frame clones and leaves out a portion. Of approximately 70,000 clones in the sample, just under 95% are singletons; the top ten hold 4% to 4.5%. What was sequenced was PBMCs. The receptors originated from a middle-aged man with rheumatoid arthritis.

The chain couples TRBV7-3 to TRBJ1-2; 9 positions agree with TRBD1. CDR3 length: 14 residues. Trimming at V came to 5 bases and at J to 5 bases, leaving 6 bases not matched to a gene. Germline CDR1 is SGHTA and CDR2 is FQGTGA. CDR3 residues: CASSADRGGYGYTF. In DNA, the CDR3 is TGTGCCAGCAGCGCGGACAGGGGAGGGTATGGCTACACCTTC.

Comments on this clone: The same CDR3 is also encoded by other DNA sequences in this sample. CDR3 residues: CASSLGGSTDTQYF. In DNA, the CDR3 is TGTGCCAGCAGCTTAGGCGGGAGCACAGATACGCAGTATTTT. This chain joins TRBV11-3 and TRBJ2-3; tentatively, D is TRBD2 (5 bases). Germline assignment: CDR1 SGHNT and CDR2 YENEEA. The CDR3 extends over 14 amino acids. Deletions cut 1 base from V and 0 bases from J, with 5 bases between.

V and J are TRBV5-1 and TRBJ2-5; D assignment may be TRBD1 or TRBD2 (5 bases each). The CDR3 is made up of 14 amino acids. CDR1 and CDR2 from the germline V gene are SGHRS and YFSETQ. Between the trimmed V and J ends, which lost 5 bases and 5 bases, there was a span of 16 bases. In DNA form, the CDR3 reads TGCGCCAGCAGAGCCACACGGGGCGGGGAGACCCAGTACTTC. Protein sequence: CASRATRGGETQYF. Drawing the rest from reference TRBV5-1 and TRBJ2-5, the complete variable domain is KAGVTQTPRYLIKTRGQQVTLSCSPISGHRSVSWYQQTPGQGLQFLFEYFSETQRNKGNFPGRFSGRQFSNSRSEMNVSTLELGDSALYLCASRATRGGETQYFGPGTRLLVL.

The chain has TRBV18 and TRBJ2-2, with 10 bases matching TRBD1. The ends lost 3 bases at V and 5 bases at J; junction bases unmatched: 6. This CDR3 is built from 16 residues. CDR1 KGHSH and CDR2 LQKENI come from the germline V gene. CDR3 loop: CASSPDRGRRTGELFF. As DNA, the CDR3 is TGTGCCAGCTCACCCGACAGGGGGCGCCGGACCGGGGAGCTGTTTTTT.

This sequence joins TRBV6-5 and TRBJ2-1; 13 nucleotides agree with TRBD2. CDR1 is MNHEY, CDR2 SVGAGI, per germline. With V trimmed by 2 bases and J by 9 bases, 4 bases remained unmatched. The CDR3 runs 15 residues. In DNA form, the CDR3 reads TGTGCCAGCAGTTACCGACTAGCGGGAGGCTCTGAGCAGTTCTTC. Its translation: CASSYRLAGGSEQFF.

This clone was seen only once. The rearrangement uses TRBV18 and TRBJ1-2, with D possibly TRBD1 on 5 matching bases. Deletions cut 0 bases from V and 6 bases from J, with 8 bases between. Germline V gives CDR1 KGHSH, CDR2 LQKENI. CDR3 length equals 13 residues. As DNA, the CDR3 is TGTGCCAGCTCACCACCGGGGGGGGATGGCTACACCTTC. Translation: CASSPPGGDGYTF.

This clone was seen just once. The chain joins TRBV2 to TRBJ2-2; TRBD1 agrees at 7 bases. The V gene's germline CDR1 is SNHLY and CDR2 FYNNEI. CDR3 length: 15 residues. J lost 1 base, V lost 2 bases, and 1 base had no gene match. The CDR3 protein is CASSEYRGNTGELFF. The CDR3 coding sequence is TGTGCCAGCAGTGAATACAGGGGGAACACCGGGGAGCTGTTTTTT. The full variable domain, with the rest looked up from reference TRBV2 and TRBJ2-2, is EPEVTQTPSHQVTQMGQEVILRCVPISNHLYFYWYRQILGQKVEFLVSFYNNEISEKSEIFDDQFSVERPDGSNFTLKIRSTKLEDSAMYFCASSEYRGNTGELFFGEGSRLTVL.

V usage is TRBV28 and J usage is TRBJ2-1; 8 positions agree with TRBD1. Germline values: CDR1 MDHEN, CDR2 SYDVKM. The junction had 9 bases not matched to a gene; V was cut back by 8 bases and J by 9 bases. The length of the CDR3 is 13 residues. The CDR3 DNA follows: TGTGCCAGCTGGCGGACAGGGAGGAGTGAGCAGTTCTTC. Protein sequence: CASWRTGRSEQFF.

V and J are TRBV4-2 and TRBJ2-1; tentatively, D is TRBD2 (5 bases). This CDR3 is built from 15 residues. Per germline, CDR1 LGHNA and CDR2 YNFKEQ. With 0 bases removed from V and 4 bases from J, the gap between germline ends came to 10 bases. The DNA for the CDR3 is TGTGCCAGCAGCCAAGAGAGGGCAGGTTACAATGAGCAGTTCTTC. Translated: CASSQERAGYNEQFF.

The genes are TRBV19 and TRBJ2-1, with TRBD1 matching 9 bases. J was trimmed by 8 bases and V by 5 bases; bases with no gene match: 10. Germline CDR1 and CDR2: LNHDA and SQIVND (reference sequence). This CDR3 is built from 15 residues. The CDR3: CASSSPGQGNDEQFF. CDR3 nucleotide sequence: TGTGCCAGTAGTTCTCCGGGACAGGGTAACGATGAGCAGTTCTTC.

This chain joins TRBV5-1 and TRBJ1-4; D ambiguous. The V gene lost 1 base and the J gene lost 0 bases, with 7 bases spanning the gap. The CDR3 is 15 residues long. CDR1 and CDR2 from the germline V gene are SGHRS and YFSETQ. DNA for the CDR3: TGCGCCAGCAGCTTGAAGGCCGCAACTAATGAAAAACTGTTTTTT. It translates to CASSLKAATNEKLFF.

This chain joins TRBV19 and TRBJ1-1; D unresolved. The CDR3 totals 13 residues. Looked up from germline, CDR1 is LNHDA and CDR2 is SQIVND (reference sequence). The V gene lost 1 base and the J gene lost 2 bases, with 5 bases spanning the gap. The CDR3 DNA follows: TGTGCCAGTAGTATAGGGGGTAACACTGAAGCTTTCTTT. It specifies CASSIGGNTEAFF.

This clone was detected only a few times. The chain links TRBV19 to TRBJ2-1; 9 bases agree with TRBD2. V trimming: 6 bases; J trimming: 4 bases; junction bases outside the gene matches: 7. The CDR3 extends over 15 amino acids. The germline CDR1 and CDR2 sequences are LNHDA and SQIVND (reference sequence). The CDR3 loop is CASRTSGGVYNEQFF. In nucleotides, the CDR3 is TGTGCCAGTAGGACTAGCGGAGGCGTATACAATGAGCAGTTCTTC. Using reference TRBV19 and TRBJ2-1 for the parts outside the CDR3, the full variable domain is DGGITQSPKYLFRKEGQNVTLSCEQNLNHDAMYWYRQDPGQGLRLIYYSQIVNDFQKGDIAEGYSVSREKKESFPLTVTSAQKNPTAFYLCASRTSGGVYNEQFFGPGTRLTVL.

The chain couples TRBV5-6 to TRBJ1-1; D may be TRBD1 (5 bases). This CDR3 has 14 amino acids. CDR1 and CDR2 (germline): SGHDT, YYEEEE. Trimming pared 0 bases from V and 4 bases from J, leaving 10 bases between. CDR3 protein: CASSLGREGTEAFF. For the CDR3, the DNA is TGTGCCAGCAGCTTGGGCAGGGAGGGCACTGAAGCTTTCTTT.

The rearrangement joins TRBV7-9 to TRBJ1-4, with D unclear. The CDR3 sequence is 16 residues long. V was trimmed by 0 bases and J by 5 bases, leaving 13 bases between them. The germline V gene encodes CDR1 SEHNR and CDR2 FQNEAQ (reference sequence). CDR3 region: CASSLAGNRKNEKLFF. The CDR3 DNA reads as TGTGCCAGCAGCTTAGCTGGGAACCGGAAGAATGAAAAACTGTTTTTT. The whole variable domain, filled in from reference TRBV7-9 and TRBJ1-4, reads DTGVSQNPRHKITKRGQNVTFRCDPISEHNRLYWYRQTLGQGPEFLTYFQNEAQLEKSRLLSDRFSAERPKGSFSTLEIQRTEQGDSAMYLCASSLAGNRKNEKLFFGSGTQLSVL.

V gene TRBV4-1 combines with J gene TRBJ1-1, with D unclear. The V end was cut by 3 bases, the J end by 1 base, with 3 bases between. The CDR3 is 12 residues long. Germline CDR1 MGHRA, CDR2 YSYEKL. The CDR3 region has the DNA TGCGCCAGCAGCCAGGGGAACACTGAAGCTTTCTTT. Protein: CASSQGNTEAFF.

This chain connects TRBV6-2 or TRBV6-3 to TRBJ2-7; TRBD2 matches 8 bases. This CDR3 has 14 residues. CDR1 MNHEY and CDR2 SVGEGT come from the germline V gene. The junction had 5 bases not matched to a gene; V was cut back by 5 bases and J by 2 bases. CDR3 bases: TGTGCCAGCAGTACGCGGCGGGGGGCCTACGAGCAGTACTTC. It encodes CASSTRRGAYEQYF.

The CDR3 nucleotides read TGTGCCAGCAGCAACCACAGGGGGCCAAACACCGGGGAGCTGTTTTTT. Protein: CASSNHRGPNTGELFF. The chain links TRBV7-3 to TRBJ2-2, with 9 bases lining up with TRBD1. With 5 bases clipped from V and 2 bases from J, the junction kept 6 bases outside the gene matches. CDR1 is SGHTA and CDR2 is FQGTGA in the germline V gene. This CDR3 contains 16 residues.

V gene TRBV28 combines with J gene TRBJ1-1, with D hard to call. The CDR3 is 12 residues long. Germline assignment: CDR1 MDHEN and CDR2 SYDVKM. Trimming removed 3 bases at V and 1 base at J, with 3 bases between. The CDR3, as DNA: TGTGCCAGCAGTTTCAGGAACACTGAAGCTTTCTTT. Translation gives CASSFRNTEAFF.

This clone was counted once. The chain has TRBV9 and TRBJ1-4; D is uncertain. Germline V lookup: CDR1 SGDLS, CDR2 YYNGEE. The V and J ends lost 4 bases and 3 bases respectively, with 10 bases between them. The CDR3 sequence is 14 residues long. The CDR3 here is CASSTTGANEKLFF. The CDR3 bases are TGTGCCAGCAGCACGACCGGGGCTAATGAAAAACTGTTTTTT.

The rearrangement uses TRBV10-3 and TRBJ2-7, with D possibly being TRBD1 (5 bases). Trimming removed 3 bases from V and 6 bases from J, with 12 bases in between. CDR1 is ENHRY and CDR2 is SYGVKD in the germline V gene. The CDR3 totals 13 residues. The DNA for the CDR3 is TGTGCCATCAGTGACAGGGTAGATACCGAGCAGTACTTC. This translates into CAISDRVDTEQYF.

V gene TRBV7-8 combines with J gene TRBJ1-6; D gene uncertain. Germline V gene data show CDR1 as SGHVS and CDR2 as FQNEAQ. The CDR3 has 14 residues. V was shortened by 5 bases and J by 10 bases, with 15 bases between the two germline ends. The DNA of the CDR3 is TGTGCCAGCAGCCGCGCCCCCGGCAAGTCACCCCTCCACTTT. It specifies CASSRAPGKSPLHF. Using reference TRBV7-8 and TRBJ1-6 for the parts outside the CDR3, the full variable domain is GAGVSQSPRYKVAKRGQDVALRCDPISGHVSLFWYQQALGQGPEFLTYFQNEAQLDKSGLPSDRFFAERPEGSVSTLKIQRTQQEDSAVYLCASSRAPGKSPLHFGNGTRLTVT.

This chain uses TRBV9 with TRBJ2-1; a weak D match, TRBD1 (6 bases). V was trimmed by 4 bases and J by 4 bases, leaving 27 bases between them. The V gene's germline CDR1 is SGDLS and CDR2 YYNGEE. CDR3 length: 19 residues. Here the CDR3 DNA reads TGTGCCAGCAGCACCCCAGGGACATCCCCGCCACTTAGATACAATGAGCAGTTCTTC. The encoded protein is CASSTPGTSPPLRYNEQFF.

The rearrangement links TRBV6-5 to TRBJ1-2; TRBD1 is a possible D gene (6 bases). There are 13 residues in the CDR3. Germline loops: CDR1 MNHEY, CDR2 SVGAGI. V was pared by 10 bases and J by 0 bases, with 12 bases between. The CDR3 bases are TGTGCCACCGGGACAACTGCTAACTATGGCTACACCTTC. Protein: CATGTTANYGYTF.